The source of this TCR beta chain is a study of shared clonotypes between healthy human individuals. Clones were sequenced by immunoSEQ multiplex PCR, and TCRdb holds only the in-frame ones, with some missing. The sample contains approximately 2,000,000 clones, 80% to 95% of which appear only once. A word on this clone: Other DNA sequences in the same sample also yield this CDR3.

As defined, naive CD8 cells were CD45RO-negative and positively selected for CCR7, with terminally differentiated effector memory CD45RA+ cells excluded. The sequence was collected from a man aged 18 to 30 in good health. Some clones in this sample may be carry-over from other donors' samples. Sequences were obtained from naive CD8+ T cells from PBMCs.

The CDR3 coding sequence is TGTGCCAGTAGTGCGGGGACAGGGTCCTACGAGCAGTACTTC. This encodes CASSAGTGSYEQYF. V and J are TRBV19 and TRBJ2-7; 9 positions agree with TRBD1. CDR3 length: 14 residues. V lost 5 bases and J lost 1; bases outside the gene matches: 3. Per the germline V gene, CDR1 is LNHDA and CDR2 is SQIVND (reference sequence).